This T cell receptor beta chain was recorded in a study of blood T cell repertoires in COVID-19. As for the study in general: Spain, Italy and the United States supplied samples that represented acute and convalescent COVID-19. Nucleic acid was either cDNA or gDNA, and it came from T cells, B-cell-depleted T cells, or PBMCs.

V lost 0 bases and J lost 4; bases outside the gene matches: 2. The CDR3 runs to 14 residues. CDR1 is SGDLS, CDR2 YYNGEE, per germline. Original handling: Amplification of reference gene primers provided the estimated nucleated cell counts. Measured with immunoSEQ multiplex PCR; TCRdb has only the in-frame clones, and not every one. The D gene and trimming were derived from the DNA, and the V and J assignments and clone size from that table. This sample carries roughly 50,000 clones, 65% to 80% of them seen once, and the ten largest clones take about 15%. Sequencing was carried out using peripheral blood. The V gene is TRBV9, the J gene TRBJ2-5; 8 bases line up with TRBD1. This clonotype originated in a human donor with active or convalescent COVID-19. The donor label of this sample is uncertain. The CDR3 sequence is CASSVATGGETQYF. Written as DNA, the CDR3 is TGTGCCAGCAGCGTAGCTACAGGGGGAGAGACCCAGTACTTC.